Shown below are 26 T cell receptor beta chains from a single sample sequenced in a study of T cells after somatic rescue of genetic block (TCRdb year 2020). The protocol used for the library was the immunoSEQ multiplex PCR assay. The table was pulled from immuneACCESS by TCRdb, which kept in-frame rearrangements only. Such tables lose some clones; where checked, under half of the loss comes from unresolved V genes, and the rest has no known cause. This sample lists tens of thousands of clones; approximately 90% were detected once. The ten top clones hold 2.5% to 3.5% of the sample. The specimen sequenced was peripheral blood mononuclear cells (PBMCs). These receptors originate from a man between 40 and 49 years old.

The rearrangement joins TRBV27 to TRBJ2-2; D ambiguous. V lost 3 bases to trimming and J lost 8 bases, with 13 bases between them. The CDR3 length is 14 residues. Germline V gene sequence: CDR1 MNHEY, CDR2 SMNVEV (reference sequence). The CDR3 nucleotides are TGTGCCAGCAGTTTTGGCGGTAGCCTAGGGGAGCTGTTTTTT. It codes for CASSFGGSLGELFF.

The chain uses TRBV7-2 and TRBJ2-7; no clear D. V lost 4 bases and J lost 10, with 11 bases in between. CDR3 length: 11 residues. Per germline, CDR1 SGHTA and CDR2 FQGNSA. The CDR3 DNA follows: TGTGCCAGCAGCTCTTCCGGGTCTCAGTACTTC. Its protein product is CASSSSGSQYF.

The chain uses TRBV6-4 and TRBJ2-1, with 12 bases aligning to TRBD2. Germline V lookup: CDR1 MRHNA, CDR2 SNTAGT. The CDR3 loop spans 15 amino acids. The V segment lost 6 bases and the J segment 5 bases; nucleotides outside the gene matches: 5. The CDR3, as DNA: TGTGCCAGCAGCGAGGGACTAGCGGGTAACAATGAGCAGTTCTTC. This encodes CASSEGLAGNNEQFF.

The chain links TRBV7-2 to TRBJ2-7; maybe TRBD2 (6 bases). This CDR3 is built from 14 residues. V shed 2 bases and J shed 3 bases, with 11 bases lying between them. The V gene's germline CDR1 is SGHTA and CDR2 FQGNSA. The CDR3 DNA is TGTGCCAGCAGCTTACTAGCGTACAACTACGAGCAGTACTTC. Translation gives CASSLLAYNYEQYF.

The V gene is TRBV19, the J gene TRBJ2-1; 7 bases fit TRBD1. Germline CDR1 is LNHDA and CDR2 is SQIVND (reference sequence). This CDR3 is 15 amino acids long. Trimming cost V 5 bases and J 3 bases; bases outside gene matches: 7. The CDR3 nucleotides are TGTGCCAGTAGTCCCCGGGACAGCTACTACAATGAGCAGTTCTTC. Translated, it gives CASSPRDSYYNEQFF. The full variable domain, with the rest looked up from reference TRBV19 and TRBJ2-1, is DGGITQSPKYLFRKEGQNVTLSCEQNLNHDAMYWYRQDPGQGLRLIYYSQIVNDFQKGDIAEGYSVSREKKESFPLTVTSAQKNPTAFYLCASSPRDSYYNEQFFGPGTRLTVL.

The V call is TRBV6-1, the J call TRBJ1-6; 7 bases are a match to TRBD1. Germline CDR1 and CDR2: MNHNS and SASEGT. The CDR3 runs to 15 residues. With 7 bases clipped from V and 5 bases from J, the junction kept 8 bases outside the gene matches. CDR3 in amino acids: CASNRGPYNNSPLHF. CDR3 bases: TGTGCCAGCAATAGGGGGCCATATAATAATTCACCCCTCCACTTT.

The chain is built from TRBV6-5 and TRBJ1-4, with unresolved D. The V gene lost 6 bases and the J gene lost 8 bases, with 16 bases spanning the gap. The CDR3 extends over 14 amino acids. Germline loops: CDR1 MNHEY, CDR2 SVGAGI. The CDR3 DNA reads TGTGCCAGCAGGGCTTATGGGATTGGGGAAAAACTGTTTTTT. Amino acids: CASRAYGIGEKLFF.

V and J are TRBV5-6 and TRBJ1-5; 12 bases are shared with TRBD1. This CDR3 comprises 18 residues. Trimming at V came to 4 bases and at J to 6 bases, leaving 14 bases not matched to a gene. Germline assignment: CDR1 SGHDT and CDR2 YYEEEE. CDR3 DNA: TGTGCCAGCAGCCGTGGAGGGACAGGGGGCGCCCTAATTCAGCCCCAGCATTTT. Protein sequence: CASSRGGTGGALIQPQHF.

The CDR3 protein is CASSYPGLAFTGELFF. Written as DNA, the CDR3 is TGTGCCAGCAGCTACCCGGGACTAGCGTTCACCGGGGAGCTGTTTTTT. The chain joins TRBV7-8 to TRBJ2-2; TRBD2 aligns across 10 bases. CDR3 length equals 16 residues. V lost 4 bases, J lost 4 bases, and 6 bases stayed unmatched. Germline V gives CDR1 SGHVS, CDR2 FQNEAQ.

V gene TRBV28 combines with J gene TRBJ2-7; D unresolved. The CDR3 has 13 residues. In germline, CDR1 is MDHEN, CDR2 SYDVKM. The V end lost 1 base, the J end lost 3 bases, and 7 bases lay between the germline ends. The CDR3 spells CASSLFNSYEQYF. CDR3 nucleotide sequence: TGTGCCAGCAGTTTATTCAACAGCTACGAGCAGTACTTC.

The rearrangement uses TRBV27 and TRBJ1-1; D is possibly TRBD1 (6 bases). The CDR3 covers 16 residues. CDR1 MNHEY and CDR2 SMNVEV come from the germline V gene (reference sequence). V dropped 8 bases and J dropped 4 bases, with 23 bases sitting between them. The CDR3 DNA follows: TGTGCCAGCGGTACAGGGATTCGAATTCGGGGCACTGAAGCTTTCTTT. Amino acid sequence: CASGTGIRIRGTEAFF.

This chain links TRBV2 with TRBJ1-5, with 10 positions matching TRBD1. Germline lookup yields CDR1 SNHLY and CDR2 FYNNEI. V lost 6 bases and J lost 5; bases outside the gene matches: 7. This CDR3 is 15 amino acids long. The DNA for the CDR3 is TGTGCCAGCAGACACCGGGACAGGGGTCATCAGCCCCAGCATTTT. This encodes CASRHRDRGHQPQHF.

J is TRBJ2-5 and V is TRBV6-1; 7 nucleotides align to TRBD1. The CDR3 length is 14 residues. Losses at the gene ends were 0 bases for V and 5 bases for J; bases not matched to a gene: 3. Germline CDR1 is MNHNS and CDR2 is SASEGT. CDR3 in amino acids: CASSEALRGETQYF. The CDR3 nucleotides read TGTGCCAGCAGTGAAGCGCTCAGGGGGGAGACCCAGTACTTC.

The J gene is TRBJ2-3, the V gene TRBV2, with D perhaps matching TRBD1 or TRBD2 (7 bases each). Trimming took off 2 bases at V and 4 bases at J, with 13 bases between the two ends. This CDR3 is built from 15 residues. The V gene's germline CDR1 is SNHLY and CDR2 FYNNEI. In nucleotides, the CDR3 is TGTGCCAGCAGTGAATTGGCAGGGGGGGCAGATACGCAGTATTTT. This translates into CASSELAGGADTQYF.

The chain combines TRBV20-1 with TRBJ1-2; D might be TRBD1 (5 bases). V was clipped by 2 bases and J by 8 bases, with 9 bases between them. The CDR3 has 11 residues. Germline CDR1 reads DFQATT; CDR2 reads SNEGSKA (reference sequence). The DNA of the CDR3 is TGCAGTGCTAGATTCCGACAGGGCTACACCTTC. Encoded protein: CSARFRQGYTF.

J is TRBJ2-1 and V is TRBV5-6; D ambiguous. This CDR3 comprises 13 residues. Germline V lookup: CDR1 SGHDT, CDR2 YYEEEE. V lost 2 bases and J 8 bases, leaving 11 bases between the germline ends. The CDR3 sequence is CASSFNPTHEQFF. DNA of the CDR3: TGTGCCAGCAGCTTTAACCCAACCCATGAGCAGTTCTTC.

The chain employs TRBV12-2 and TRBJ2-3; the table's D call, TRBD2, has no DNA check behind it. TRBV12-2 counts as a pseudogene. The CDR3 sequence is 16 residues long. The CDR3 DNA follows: TGTGCAAGTCGCTTAGAGGACTCAACCTTCACAGATACGCAGTATTTT. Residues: CASRLEDSTFTDTQYF.

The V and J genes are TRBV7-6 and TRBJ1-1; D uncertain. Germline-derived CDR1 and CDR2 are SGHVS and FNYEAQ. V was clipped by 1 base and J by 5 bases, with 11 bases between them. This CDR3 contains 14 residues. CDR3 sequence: CASSLDWGSTEAFF. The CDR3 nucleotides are TGTGCCAGCAGCTTAGACTGGGGAAGTACTGAAGCTTTCTTT.

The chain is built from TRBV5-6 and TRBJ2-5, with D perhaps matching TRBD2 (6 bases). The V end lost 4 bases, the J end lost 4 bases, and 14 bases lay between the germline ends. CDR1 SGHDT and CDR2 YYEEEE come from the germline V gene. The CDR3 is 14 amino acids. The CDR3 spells CASSGAGTIETQYF. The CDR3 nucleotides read TGTGCCAGCAGCGGTGCGGGGACGATAGAGACCCAGTACTTC.

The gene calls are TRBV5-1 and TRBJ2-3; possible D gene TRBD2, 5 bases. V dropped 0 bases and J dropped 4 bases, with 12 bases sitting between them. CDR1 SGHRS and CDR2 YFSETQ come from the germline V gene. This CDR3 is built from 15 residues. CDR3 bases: TGCGCCAGCAGCTTGGCTCCCCCTAGCCCAGATACGCAGTATTTT. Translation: CASSLAPPSPDTQYF.

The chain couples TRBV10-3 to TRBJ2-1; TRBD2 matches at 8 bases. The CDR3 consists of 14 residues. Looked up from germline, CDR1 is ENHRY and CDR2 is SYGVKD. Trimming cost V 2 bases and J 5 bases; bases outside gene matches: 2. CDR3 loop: CAISERGGDNEQFF. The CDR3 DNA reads TGTGCCATCAGTGAGCGGGGGGGGGACAATGAGCAGTTCTTC.

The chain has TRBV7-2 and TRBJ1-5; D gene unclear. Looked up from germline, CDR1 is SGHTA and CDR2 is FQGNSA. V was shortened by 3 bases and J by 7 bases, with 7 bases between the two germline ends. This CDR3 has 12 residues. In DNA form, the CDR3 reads TGTGCCAGCAGCTTCGGGAGACAGCCCCAGCATTTT. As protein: CASSFGRQPQHF.

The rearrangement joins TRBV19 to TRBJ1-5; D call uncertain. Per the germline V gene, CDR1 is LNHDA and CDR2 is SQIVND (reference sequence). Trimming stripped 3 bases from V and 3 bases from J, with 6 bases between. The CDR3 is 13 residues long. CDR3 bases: TGTGCCAGTAGTATGCGGTACAATCAGCCCCAGCATTTT. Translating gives CASSMRYNQPQHF.

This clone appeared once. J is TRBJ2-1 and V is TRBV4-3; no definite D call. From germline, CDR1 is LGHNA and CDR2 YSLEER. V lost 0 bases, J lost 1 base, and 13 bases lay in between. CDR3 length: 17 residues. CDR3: CASSQETPLVSYNEQFF. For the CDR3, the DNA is TGCGCCAGCAGCCAAGAGACCCCCCTAGTTTCCTACAATGAGCAGTTCTTC.

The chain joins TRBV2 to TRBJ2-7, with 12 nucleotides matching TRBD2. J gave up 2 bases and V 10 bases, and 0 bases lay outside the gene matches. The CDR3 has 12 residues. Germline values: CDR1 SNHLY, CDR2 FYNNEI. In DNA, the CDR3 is TGTGCCACTAGCGGGGGGGCCTACGAGCAGTACTTC. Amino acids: CATSGGAYEQYF.

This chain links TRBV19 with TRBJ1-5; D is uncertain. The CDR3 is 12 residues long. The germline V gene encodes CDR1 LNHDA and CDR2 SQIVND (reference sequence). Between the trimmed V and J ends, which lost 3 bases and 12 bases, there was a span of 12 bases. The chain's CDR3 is CASSIGSRRQHF. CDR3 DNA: TGTGCCAGTAGTATTGGGTCCCGACGCCAGCATTTT.